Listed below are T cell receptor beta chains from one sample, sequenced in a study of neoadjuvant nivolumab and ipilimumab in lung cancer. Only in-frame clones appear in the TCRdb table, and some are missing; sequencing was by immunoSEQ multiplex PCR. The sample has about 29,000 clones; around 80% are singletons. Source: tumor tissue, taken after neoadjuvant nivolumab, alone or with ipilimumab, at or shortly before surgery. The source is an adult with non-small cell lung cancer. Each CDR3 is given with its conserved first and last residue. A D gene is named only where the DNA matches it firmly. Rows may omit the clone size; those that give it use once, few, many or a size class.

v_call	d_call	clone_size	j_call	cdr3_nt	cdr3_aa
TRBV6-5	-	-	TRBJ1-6	TGTGCCAGCGGGTGGGGTCCCAGCAATTCACCCCTCCACTTT	CASGWGPSNSPLHF
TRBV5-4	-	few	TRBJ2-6	TGTGCCAGCAGCCGGGACGGAAAGTCTGGGGCCAACGTCCTGACTTTC	CASSRDGKSGANVLTF
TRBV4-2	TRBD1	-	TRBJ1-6	TGTGCCAGCAGCCAGGACAGGGGAGTAGGTTCACCCCTCCACTTT	CASSQDRGVGSPLHF
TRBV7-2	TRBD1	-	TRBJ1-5	TGTGCCAGCAGCCCGGGACAGAGTAGCAATCAGCCCCAGCATTTT	CASSPGQSSNQPQHF
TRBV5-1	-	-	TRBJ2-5	TGCGCCAGCAGCTCGTCAGGGGAAGAGACCCAGTACTTC	CASSSSGEETQYF
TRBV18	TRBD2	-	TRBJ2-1	TGTGCCAGCTCGACAGCGGGAGCGGTTGATGAGCAGTTCTTC	CASSTAGAVDEQFF
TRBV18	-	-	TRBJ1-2	TGTGCCAGCTCTCCGGGGGTGAGAGGCGGCTACACCTTC	CASSPGVRGGYTF
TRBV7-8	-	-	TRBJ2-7	TGTGCCAGCAGCGCCCAGGGGTACGAGCAGTACTTC	CASSAQGYEQYF
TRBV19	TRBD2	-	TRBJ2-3	TGTGCCAGTAGTTCGCGGGGGGCAGATACGCAGTATTTT	CASSSRGADTQYF
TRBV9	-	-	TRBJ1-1	TGTGCCAGCAGCGTTGAGGACACTGAAGCTTTCTTT	CASSVEDTEAFF
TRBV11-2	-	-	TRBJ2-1	TGTGCCAGCAGCCCGCGGGACTACAATGAGCAGTTCTTC	CASSPRDYNEQFF
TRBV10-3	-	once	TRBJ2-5	TGTGCCATCAGTGCAGGGGAAGTAACAGAGACCCAGTACTTC	CAISAGEVTETQYF
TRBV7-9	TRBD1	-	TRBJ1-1	TGTGCCAGCTGGAGAACAGGGGGAAAAAACACTGAAGCTTTCTTT	CASWRTGGKNTEAFF
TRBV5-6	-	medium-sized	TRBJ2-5	TGTGCCAGCAGCTTTAGTGGAGTAGAGACCCAGTACTTC	CASSFSGVETQYF
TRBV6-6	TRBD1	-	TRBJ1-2	TGTGCCAGCAGTTTGTCCGCCCGACAGGGTCGTGATGGCTACACCTTC	CASSLSARQGRDGYTF
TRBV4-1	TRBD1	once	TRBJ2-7	TGCGCCAGCAGCCCCCAAGACCCGACAGGGGGGGTCCACGAGCAGTACTTC	CASSPQDPTGGVHEQYF
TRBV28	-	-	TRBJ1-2	TGTGCCAGCAGTTTCCGGGGATCCTATGGCTACACCTTC	CASSFRGSYGYTF
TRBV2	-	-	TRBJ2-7	TGTGCCAGCAGTGCGAACCGGGACCAGACACTTTACGAGCAGTACTTC	CASSANRDQTLYEQYF
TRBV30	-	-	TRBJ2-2	TGTGCCTGGAGTACTCAGAGCACCGGGGAGCTGTTTTTT	CAWSTQSTGELFF
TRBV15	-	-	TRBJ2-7	TGTGCCACCAGCAGAGATGGGGCCTTGGGGAGCTCCTTATACGAGCAGTACTTC	CATSRDGALGSSLYEQYF
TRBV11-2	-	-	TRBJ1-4	TGTGCCAGCAGCTCCCACAGGGCAGGAAATGAAAAACTGTTTTTT	CASSSHRAGNEKLFF
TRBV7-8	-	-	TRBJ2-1	TGTGCCAGCAGCTCTTTCAACAATGAGCAGTTCTTC	CASSSFNNEQFF
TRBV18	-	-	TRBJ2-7	TGTGCCAGCAAGTCGAGTCTAAGTCACGAGCAGTACTTC	CASKSSLSHEQYF
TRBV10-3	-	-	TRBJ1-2	TGTGCCATCAGTGAGTCGGCTTCTGCTCACACCTTC	CAISESASAHTF
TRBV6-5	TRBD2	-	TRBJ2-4	TGTGCCAGCAGACAACTTCTAGCGGGAGTCCTGTTGTACTTC	CASRQLLAGVLLYF
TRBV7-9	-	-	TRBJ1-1	TGTGCCAGCAGCTCTTACACTGAAGCTTTCTTT	CASSSYTEAFF
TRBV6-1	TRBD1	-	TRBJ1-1	TGTGCCAGCAGTGCACAGGGGGCCCAGAACACTGAAGCTTTCTTT	CASSAQGAQNTEAFF
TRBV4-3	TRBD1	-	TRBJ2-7	TGCGCCAGCAGCCAACCGGGACAGGGGGCAGGCGAGCAGTACTTC	CASSQPGQGAGEQYF
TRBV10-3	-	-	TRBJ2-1	TGTGCCATCAGTGACTCTGGCTCCAAAAATTCCTACAATGAGCAGTTCTTC	CAISDSGSKNSYNEQFF
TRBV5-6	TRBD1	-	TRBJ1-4	TGTGCCAGCAGCGGAAACAGGGGACCTAATGAAAAACTGTTTTTT	CASSGNRGPNEKLFF
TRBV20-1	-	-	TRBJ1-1	TGCAGCCCCGTAGGGAACACTGAAGCTTTCTTT	CSPVGNTEAFF
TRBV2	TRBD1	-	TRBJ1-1	TGTGCCAGCAGTAGACAGGGGGCTGAAGCTTTCTTT	CASSRQGAEAFF
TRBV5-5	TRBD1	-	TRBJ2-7	TGTGCCAGCAGCTTACGACAGGGGGGGGAGTACGAGCAGTACTTC	CASSLRQGGEYEQYF
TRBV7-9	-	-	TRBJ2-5	TGTGCCAGCAGCCCTATCTCGGAGACCCAGTACTTC	CASSPISETQYF
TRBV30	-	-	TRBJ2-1	TGTGCCTGGAGTGTGGGGGCTAGCGGTCTGCTCCCTGAGCAGTTCTTC	CAWSVGASGLLPEQFF
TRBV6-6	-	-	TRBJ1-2	TGTGCCAGCACCCCGACAGGCGATAACTATGGCTACACCTTC	CASTPTGDNYGYTF
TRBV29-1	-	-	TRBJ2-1	TGCAGCGTTCGATGGGCCGCCTACAATGAGCAGTTCTTC	CSVRWAAYNEQFF
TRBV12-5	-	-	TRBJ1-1	TGTGCTAGTGGTTTTGACAGCGGCATGAACACTGAAGCTTTCTTT	CASGFDSGMNTEAFF
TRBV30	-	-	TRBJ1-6	TGTGCCTGGAGTGTAGCCCAAGGTTCAGGGACCTATAATTCACCCCTCCACTTT	CAWSVAQGSGTYNSPLHF
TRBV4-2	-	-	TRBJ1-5	TGTGCCAGCAGCCCAGAAGGGGGGAAGGGCTGGTATCAGCCCCAGCATTTT	CASSPEGGKGWYQPQHF
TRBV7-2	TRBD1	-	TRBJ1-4	TGTGCCAGCAGCTTAGTGGCAGGGGGTAATGAAAAACTGTTTTTT	CASSLVAGGNEKLFF
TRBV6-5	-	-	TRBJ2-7	TGTGCCAGCAGTTACGGGCAGGGCTCCTACGAGCAGTACTTC	CASSYGQGSYEQYF
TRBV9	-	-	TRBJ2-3	TGTGCCAGCAGCGTAGGGGGCCGGGGCACAGATACGCAGTATTTT	CASSVGGRGTDTQYF
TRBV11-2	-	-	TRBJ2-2	TGTGCCAGCAGCTTAGAAGTAGGAGAGCTGTTTTTT	CASSLEVGELFF
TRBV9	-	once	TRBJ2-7	TGTGCCAGCAGCGTAATGGGGCACAGTGGGCACCCCTACGAGCAGTACTTC	CASSVMGHSGHPYEQYF
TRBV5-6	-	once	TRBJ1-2	TGTGCCAGCAGCTTGGATGCGGTTGTTGGCTACACCTTC	CASSLDAVVGYTF
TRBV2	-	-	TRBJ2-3	TGTGCCAGCAGCACCAGGCGTTCTAGCACAGATACGCAGTATTTT	CASSTRRSSTDTQYF
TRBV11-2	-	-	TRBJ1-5	TGTGCCAGCAGCTTGGAGGGAGGTCAGCCCCAGCATTTT	CASSLEGGQPQHF